A selection of T cell receptor beta chains follows, all from one sample in a study of blood T cell repertoires in COVID-19. Clones were sequenced by immunoSEQ multiplex PCR, and TCRdb holds only the in-frame ones, with some missing. This table has about 190,000 clones, 70% to 80% appearing once. The sequenced material came from peripheral blood. The receptors derive from a man aged 50 to 59 who had recovered from COVID-19. Each CDR3 is given with its conserved first and last residue. A D gene is named only where the DNA matches it firmly. Expanded clones are given a class, and other clones once, few, many or no size at all.

J gene,D gene,clone size,V gene,CDR3 protein,CDR3 DNA
TRBJ1-4,NA,NA,TRBV9,CASSARTGVGEKLFF,TGTGCCAGCAGCGCCAGGACCGGGGTCGGCGAAAAACTGTTTTTT
TRBJ1-5,TRBD1,NA,TRBV27,CASSLSGGGYVPQHF,TGTGCCAGCAGTTTGTCAGGGGGAGGTTATGTGCCCCAGCATTTT
TRBJ2-3,NA,NA,TRBV15,CATSRDGGFTDTQYF,TGTGCCACCAGCAGAGATGGTGGCTTCACAGATACGCAGTATTTT
TRBJ2-3,NA,NA,TRBV6-6,CASGVANTQYF,TGTGCCAGCGGAGTCGCAAATACGCAGTATTTT
TRBJ2-2,NA,NA,TRBV11-2,CASSPRHAQPNTGELFF,TGTGCCAGCAGCCCCAGACACGCACAACCGAACACCGGGGAGCTGTTTTTT
TRBJ1-3,TRBD1,NA,TRBV4-1,CASSQRQGAAGNTIYF,TGCGCCAGCAGCCAACGACAGGGGGCGGCTGGAAACACCATATATTTT
TRBJ2-7,NA,NA,TRBV18,CASSPFRSDSSFREQYF,TGTGCCAGCTCACCGTTTAGGAGCGACTCTAGCTTCCGGGAGCAGTACTTC
TRBJ2-1,NA,NA,TRBV6-5,CASRVGPNEQFF,TGTGCCAGCAGGGTTGGGCCCAATGAGCAGTTCTTC
TRBJ2-7,NA,NA,TRBV7-8,CASSLAEHLSYEQYF,TGTGCCAGCAGCTTAGCGGAGCACCTCTCCTACGAGCAGTACTTC
TRBJ2-6,NA,NA,TRBV19,CASSSKLQGAGANVLTF,TGTGCCAGTAGTTCCAAGCTACAGGGAGCTGGGGCCAACGTCCTGACTTTC
TRBJ2-1,TRBD1,once,TRBV19,CASRNRGTGAYNEQFF,TGTGCCAGTAGAAATCGGGGGACAGGGGCGTACAATGAGCAGTTCTTC
TRBJ2-2,NA,NA,TRBV28,CASSPLRETGELFF,TGTGCCAGCAGTCCCCTTCGGGAAACCGGGGAGCTGTTTTTT
TRBJ2-5,TRBD2,NA,TRBV7-2,CASSFLGTKYF,TGTGCCAGCAGTTTTCTAGGGACTAAGTACTTC
TRBJ1-1,TRBD1,once,TRBV7-9,CASSLGSGGTEAFF,TGTGCCAGCAGCTTAGGTTCAGGGGGCACTGAAGCTTTCTTT
TRBJ2-7,TRBD1,NA,TRBV28,CASSRQGIYEQYF,TGTGCCAGCAGTCGACAGGGGATCTACGAGCAGTACTTC
TRBJ1-1,NA,NA,TRBV6-1,CASSEGGSRSTEAFF,TGTGCCAGCAGTGAAGGGGGCTCTAGGAGCACTGAAGCTTTCTTT
TRBJ2-6,NA,NA,TRBV15,CATSSGQTLSGANVLTF,TGTGCCACCAGCAGCGGACAGACCCTCTCTGGGGCCAACGTCCTGACTTTC
TRBJ2-7,NA,NA,TRBV5-1,CASRGQPSSYEQYF,TGCGCCAGCAGAGGACAGCCGAGCTCCTACGAGCAGTACTTC
TRBJ1-5,TRBD1,NA,TRBV27,CASSLGTGGQPQHF,TGTGCCAGCAGTTTAGGGACAGGGGGTCAGCCCCAGCATTTT
TRBJ1-6,TRBD1,few,TRBV2,CASTHGTGVSPLHF,TGTGCCAGCACCCACGGGACAGGGGTCTCACCCCTCCACTTT
TRBJ1-2,NA,few,TRBV4-2,CASSQDGGGIYGYTF,TGTGCCAGCAGCCAAGATGGTGGGGGGATCTATGGCTACACCTTC
TRBJ2-1,TRBD2,few,TRBV9,CASSVDLAGLSYNEQFF,TGTGCCAGCAGCGTAGATCTAGCGGGTCTATCCTACAATGAGCAGTTCTTC
TRBJ1-4,NA,NA,TRBV20-1,CSASPGLWTEKLFF,TGCAGTGCTAGTCCCGGACTTTGGACGGAAAAACTGTTTTTT
TRBJ1-2,NA,NA,TRBV19,CASSTWTDYGYTF,TGTGCCAGTAGTACATGGACAGACTATGGCTACACCTTC
TRBJ1-5,NA,NA,TRBV19,CASSIIYSNQPQHF,TGTGCCAGTAGTATAATCTATAGCAATCAGCCCCAGCATTTT
TRBJ1-2,NA,NA,TRBV6-5,CASSSHRTRFYGYTF,TGTGCCAGCAGTTCCCACCGGACACGATTCTATGGCTACACCTTC
TRBJ2-7,TRBD1,many,TRBV4-1,CASSQGTGDYEQYF,TGCGCCAGCAGCCAAGGGACAGGGGACTACGAGCAGTACTTC
TRBJ2-7,NA,few,TRBV20-1,CSARQAYEQYF,TGCAGTGCTAGACAGGCCTACGAGCAGTACTTC
TRBJ1-5,NA,NA,TRBV5-5,CASSLGPMGASNQPQHF,TGTGCCAGCAGCTTGGGTCCTATGGGGGCTAGCAATCAGCCCCAGCATTTT
TRBJ2-2,NA,NA,TRBV6-5,CASSIHGELFF,TGTGCCAGCAGTATCCACGGGGAGCTGTTTTTT
TRBJ1-2,TRBD1,NA,TRBV11-2,CASSRTGDGYTF,TGTGCCAGCAGCCGGACAGGGGACGGCTACACCTTC
TRBJ2-3,TRBD2,NA,TRBV5-1,CASSFELAGTDTQYF,TGCGCCAGCAGCTTTGAACTAGCGGGAACAGATACGCAGTATTTT
TRBJ1-5,NA,NA,TRBV28,CASSLGQGFRQPQHF,TGTGCCAGCAGTTTGGGGCAGGGCTTTAGGCAGCCCCAGCATTTT
TRBJ1-4,NA,NA,TRBV12-3/TRBV12-4,CASSSGGTHRF,TGTGCCAGCAGTTCTGGGGGGACGCATCGTTTT
TRBJ2-5,NA,NA,TRBV7-2,CASSLQANSETQYF,TGTGCCAGCAGCTTACAGGCTAACTCAGAGACCCAGTACTTC
TRBJ2-3,NA,NA,TRBV6-5,CACSTGRASTDTQYF,TGTGCCTGTTCCACGGGAAGAGCTAGCACAGATACGCAGTATTTT
TRBJ2-7,NA,NA,TRBV4-1,CASSRDPTVYEQYF,TGCGCCAGCAGCCGCGACCCGACAGTTTACGAGCAGTACTTC
TRBJ2-3,NA,NA,TRBV4-2,CASSQDRGSDTQYF,TGTGCCAGCAGCCAAGATCGGGGATCAGATACGCAGTATTTT
TRBJ2-3,TRBD1,NA,TRBV7-9,CASSRQGTTDTQYF,TGTGCCAGCAGCCGACAGGGGACCACAGATACGCAGTATTTT
TRBJ1-6,NA,once,TRBV11-2,CASSLEGQNNSPLHF,TGTGCCAGCAGCTTAGAGGGACAAAATAATTCACCCCTCCACTTT
TRBJ1-4,TRBD1,NA,TRBV4-2,CASSQEPGTGGEKLFF,TGTGCCAGCAGCCAGGAACCCGGGACAGGGGGTGAAAAACTGTTTTTT
TRBJ1-2,TRBD1,NA,TRBV28,CASSSNTGTGNLRNYGYTF,TGTGCCAGCAGTTCGAACACCGGGACAGGGAACTTACGGAACTATGGCTACACCTTC
TRBJ2-1,TRBD2,NA,TRBV7-9,CASSPGLAGDEQFF,TGTGCCAGCAGCCCGGGACTAGCCGGGGATGAGCAGTTCTTC
TRBJ2-1,TRBD2,NA,TRBV6-4,CASSELGTSVYNEQFF,TGTGCCAGCAGTGAATTGGGGACTAGCGTATACAATGAGCAGTTCTTC
TRBJ2-3,TRBD2,once,TRBV5-4,CASSHGLAGTDTQYF,TGTGCCAGCAGCCACGGGCTAGCGGGAACAGATACGCAGTATTTT
TRBJ1-4,NA,NA,TRBV5-4,CASSSWEAANEKLFF,TGTGCCAGCAGCTCCTGGGAGGCTGCTAATGAAAAACTGTTTTTT
TRBJ1-6,NA,NA,TRBV5-1,CASSPHLESNSPLHF,TGCGCCAGCAGCCCGCACCTTGAGTCGAATTCACCCCTCCACTTT
TRBJ2-3,TRBD2,NA,TRBV11-2,CASRPTSGGITDTQYF,TGTGCCAGCAGACCCACCTCGGGGGGGATCACAGATACGCAGTATTTT
TRBJ1-1,NA,NA,TRBV12-3/TRBV12-4,CASSSRETLEAFF,TGTGCCAGCAGTTCCCGGGAGACCCTTGAAGCTTTCTTT